These 17 T cell receptor beta chains share one sample of origin, sequenced in a study of CXCR3-negative and CXCR3-positive naive CD8 T cells (dated by TCRdb to the late 2010s). General findings and caveats noted by the study authors: TRB CDR3s from CXCR3-positive naive cells showed higher hydrophobicity (lower Kidera factor 4), lower energy, and higher strength and volume indices than CXCR3-negative naive cells.

Antigens of these TCRs are unknown. Instrument used: NextSeq 550. The Human TCR Profiling Kit (MiLaboratory) was used to prepare UMI-labeled 5' RACE TRB cDNA libraries. TCRdb reprocessed the reads and lists each CDR3 protein sequence as a single entry, with no DNA. The sample has more than 80,000 distinct CDR3 sequences on record. Together, the top ten hold approximately 0.38% of the sample. The material sequenced was naive CXCR3+ CD8+ T cells from blood. The sample's cell subset or site label is to be understood as: CD45RO-CCR7+CD27+CD95- naive CD8+ T cells expressing CXCR3 (TNR3+). The receptor set was obtained from a human donor in good health. Some clones in this sample may be carry-over from other donors' samples.

The rearrangement links TRBV28 to TRBJ2-1; TCRdb picks TRBD2, but there is no DNA to check that call. Germline CDR1 reads MDHEN; CDR2 reads SYDVKM. The CDR3 has 16 amino acids. Here the CDR3 reads CASSKEGSGGADEQFF.

J is TRBJ2-1 and V is TRBV12-3 or TRBV12-4; no DNA is available, so the TRBD2 call from TCRdb remains unchecked. The CDR3 consists of 14 residues. CDR3: CASNSGETYNEQFF.

The rearrangement links TRBV5-5 to TRBJ2-7; TCRdb selects TRBD1, and the lack of DNA leaves this call unchecked. The CDR3 loop spans 15 amino acids. From germline, CDR1 is SGHKS and CDR2 YYEKEE (reference sequence). The CDR3 protein is CASRPTGDQRYEQYF.

The rearrangement uses TRBV29-1 and TRBJ1-1; TCRdb's D gene call, TRBD1, goes unchecked for lack of DNA. CDR3 length: 12 amino acids. Germline V gene data show CDR1 as SQVTM and CDR2 as ANQGSEA. CDR3 protein: CSGQMYSTEAFF.

The V and J genes are TRBV29-1 and TRBJ1-1; TCRdb proposes TRBD1, but this gene call is untestable without DNA. The CDR3 is 13 residues long. Germline CDR1 SQVTM, CDR2 ANQGSEA. The CDR3 reads CSVDGQGNTEAFF. The variable domain in full, completed from reference TRBV29-1 and TRBJ1-1, reads SAVISQKPSRDICQRGTSLTIQCQVDSQVTMMFWYRQQPGQSLTLIATANQGSEATYESGFVIDKFPISRPNLTFSTLTVSNMSPEDSSIYLCSVDGQGNTEAFFGQGTRLTVV.

The gene calls are TRBV12-3 or TRBV12-4 and TRBJ2-2; TCRdb names TRBD1, which stays unverified in the absence of DNA. The CDR3 is 15 amino acids. This chain's CDR3 is CASRNDRSSTGELFF.

V and J are TRBV27 and TRBJ2-5; TCRdb's assignment of TRBD1 cannot be checked, as there is no DNA. This CDR3 region has 15 residues. CDR1 MNHEY and CDR2 SMNVEV come from the germline V gene (reference sequence). The CDR3 loop is CASSSLQGYQETQYF.

The chain joins TRBV4-3 to TRBJ2-7; TCRdb picks TRBD2, but there is no DNA to check that call. The CDR3 contains 14 residues. Germline values: CDR1 LGHNA, CDR2 YSLEER. The CDR3 sequence: CASSQDAGGYEQYF.

The chain has TRBV7-9 and TRBJ2-7; lacking DNA, the TRBD2 call made by TCRdb goes unchecked. This CDR3 spans 19 amino acids. Germline V CDR1 and CDR2: SEHNR, FQNEAQ (reference sequence). This chain's CDR3 is CASSFSGLAGGPISYEQYF.

The chain has TRBV25-1 and TRBJ2-1; TCRdb designates TRBD2, a call that cannot be tested without DNA. Germline CDR1 and CDR2: MGHDK and SYGVNS. This CDR3 has 14 residues. The CDR3 spells CASSGLAGGNEQFF.

The J gene is TRBJ2-7, the V gene TRBV28; TCRdb reports TRBD2, a call that lacks DNA to check it against. The CDR3 contains 12 residues. CDR1 and CDR2 from the germline V gene are MDHEN and SYDVKM. The CDR3 protein is CASSWDFQEQYF. The entire variable domain, with the rest obtained from reference TRBV28 and TRBJ2-7, is as follows: DVKVTQSSRYLVKRTGEKVFLECVQDMDHENMFWYRQDPGLGLRLIYFSYDVKMKEKGDIPEGYSVSREKKERFSLILESASTNQTSMYLCASSWDFQEQYFGPGTRLTVT.

CDR3 loop: CASRHQPGGSSYEQYF. The chain combines TRBV5-1 with TRBJ2-7; TCRdb's D gene call, TRBD1, goes unchecked for lack of DNA. CDR1 is SGHRS and CDR2 is YFSETQ in the germline V gene. The length of the CDR3 is 16 residues.

The rearrangement uses TRBV14 and TRBJ2-7. This CDR3 spans 14 amino acids. Germline V gene data show CDR1 as SGHDN and CDR2 as FVKESK. CDR3 amino acids: CASSPWTVPYEQYF.

The rearrangement uses TRBV5-4 and TRBJ1-1; lacking DNA, the TRBD1 call made by TCRdb goes unchecked. The CDR3 is 19 residues long. Per the germline V gene, CDR1 is SGHNT and CDR2 is YYREEE (reference sequence). This chain's CDR3 is CASSLARPATGIMNTEAFF.

The chain joins TRBV30 to TRBJ2-7; TCRdb outputs TRBD1, but without DNA this stays unchecked. Germline-derived CDR1 and CDR2 are GTSNPN and SVGIG (reference sequence). This CDR3 has 14 amino acids. This CDR3 is CAWSVGTGVHEQYF.

CDR3: CASSLVGPPGNTIYF. This chain connects TRBV7-2 to TRBJ1-3; checking the TCRdb D call of TRBD1 is not possible without DNA. The CDR3 extends over 15 amino acids. The germline CDR1 and CDR2 sequences are SGHTA and FQGNSA. Full variable domain (missing parts from reference TRBV7-2 and TRBJ1-3): GAGVSQSPSNKVTEKGKDVELRCDPISGHTALYWYRQSLGQGLEFLIYFQGNSAPDKSGLPSDRFSAERTGGSVSTLTIQRTQQEDSAVYLCASSLVGPPGNTIYFGEGSWLTVV.

The rearrangement links TRBV7-9 to TRBJ2-1. Germline loops: CDR1 SEHNR, CDR2 FQNEAQ (reference sequence). This CDR3 spans 16 amino acids. The CDR3 here is CASPKTAGSSYNEQFF.